This entry lists 15 T cell receptor beta chains sequenced from one sample in a study of T cells in Graves' hyperthyroidism and ophthalmopathy. It was RNA transcripts that yielded the amplified TCR beta CDR3 regions. HTBI primers were the set used in a first-round RT-PCR of the TCR CDR3. MiXCR was run by TCRdb on the multiplex PCR reads, yielding one entry per CDR3 protein. The sample records hundreds of thousands of distinct CDR3 sequences, 14% to 15% being singletons. The specimen was blood. The source of these receptors is a woman aged 40 to 50 with Graves' ophthalmopathy.

This clonotype was seen repeatedly, ten times or more. In DNA, the CDR3 is TGTGCCAGCTCAGTTTTTGGACAGGGTATTTTCCCTGAAGCTTTCTTT. Translation gives CASSVFGQGIFPEAFF. The chain combines TRBV18 with TRBJ1-1; 8 positions agree with TRBD1. Germline values: CDR1 KGHSH, CDR2 LQKENI. V shed 5 bases and J 6 bases; nucleotides not matched to a gene: 14. The CDR3 runs to 16 residues.

At least ten counts were recorded for this clonotype. This chain joins TRBV5-1 and TRBJ2-5; 7 nucleotides agree with TRBD1. J gave up 2 bases and V 3 bases, and 4 bases lay outside the gene matches. The CDR3 spans 14 residues. Germline V gives CDR1 SGHRS, CDR2 YFSETQ. The CDR3 sequence: CASSSTTGQETQYF. Written as DNA, the CDR3 is TGCGCCAGCAGCTCAACGACAGGGCAAGAGACCCAGTACTTC. Full variable domain (rest looked up from reference TRBV5-1 and TRBJ2-5): KAGVTQTPRYLIKTRGQQVTLSCSPISGHRSVSWYQQTPGQGLQFLFEYFSETQRNKGNFPGRFSGRQFSNSRSEMNVSTLELGDSALYLCASSSTTGQETQYFGPGTRLLVL.

This clonotype was seen repeatedly, ten times or more. The chain employs TRBV12-3 or TRBV12-4 and TRBJ2-4, with D unclear. With 2 bases removed from V and 0 bases from J, the gap between germline ends came to 8 bases. There are 15 residues in the CDR3. DNA of the CDR3: TGTGCCAGCAGTTTATTGAGTCTAGCCAAAAACATTCAGTACTTC. Its protein is CASSLLSLAKNIQYF.

This clonotype was found many times. This chain connects TRBV6-2 or TRBV6-3 to TRBJ1-1; D may be TRBD1 (5 bases). The CDR3 extends over 14 amino acids. CDR1 is MNHEY, CDR2 SVGEGT, per germline. Trimming removed 8 bases at V and 6 bases at J, with 19 bases between. For the CDR3, the DNA is TGTGCCAGCTATCCTCTAAGGGGCGCCGCTGAAGCTTTCTTT. This codes for CASYPLRGAAEAFF.

This clonotype was detected ten times or more. CDR3 sequence: CASSQRRGAMNTEAFF. Written as DNA, the CDR3 is TGCGCCAGCAGCCAAAGGCGAGGGGCCATGAACACTGAAGCTTTCTTT. This chain joins TRBV4-1 and TRBJ1-1, with D perhaps TRBD1 (5 bases). Looked up from germline, CDR1 is MGHRA and CDR2 is YSYEKL. Trimming left V 2 bases short and J 0 bases short, with 13 bases between. There are 16 residues in the CDR3.

This clonotype appeared many times. V and J are TRBV6-1 and TRBJ2-1; no reliable D call. V was trimmed by 9 bases and J by 11 bases, leaving 23 bases between them. CDR1 is MNHNS, CDR2 SASEGT, per germline. The CDR3 totals 14 residues. This chain's CDR3 is CASLISPRGPQQFF. The CDR3 DNA follows: TGTGCCAGTCTCATATCTCCTCGAGGACCCCAGCAGTTCTTC.

The chain carries TRBV11-2 and TRBJ1-1; 7 bases line up with TRBD1. This CDR3 comprises 16 residues. CDR1 is SGHAT, CDR2 FQNNGV, per germline. J gave up 1 base and V 5 bases, and 10 bases lay outside the gene matches. The DNA for the CDR3 is TGTGCCAGCAGCCGCCAGGGTGCAGGGGGGAACACTGAAGCTTTCTTT. Encoded protein: CASSRQGAGGNTEAFF. Together with reference TRBV11-2 and TRBJ1-1, the CDR3 gives the full variable domain: EAGVAQSPRYKIIEKRQSVAFWCNPISGHATLYWYQQILGQGPKLLIQFQNNGVVDDSQLPKDRFSAERLKGVDSTLKIQPAKLEDSAVYLCASSRQGAGGNTEAFFGQGTRLTVV.

This clonotype was seen repeatedly, ten times or more. This sequence joins TRBV7-2 and TRBJ2-2, with a possible D match to TRBD2 (6 bases). V shed 2 bases and J shed 3 bases, with 10 bases lying between them. The length of the CDR3 is 15 residues. Germline V gene sequence: CDR1 SGHTA, CDR2 FQGNSA. The CDR3 DNA reads as TGTGCCAGCAGCTTATTCGGGAGAGACACCGGGGAGCTGTTTTTT. This gives the protein CASSLFGRDTGELFF.

This clonotype has at least ten counts. The V gene is TRBV6-2 or TRBV6-3, the J gene TRBJ1-1, with D possibly matching TRBD1 (5 bases). The CDR3 loop spans 14 amino acids. Germline V gives CDR1 MNHEY, CDR2 SVGEGT. The V and J ends lost 5 bases and 1 base respectively, with 11 bases between them. The CDR3 spells CASSTMRGNTEAFF. CDR3 nucleotides: TGTGCCAGCAGTACTATGAGGGGGAACACTGAAGCTTTCTTT.

Worth noting for this clonotype: Possible read error: a much larger clone is one base away. The J gene is TRBJ2-2, the V gene TRBV7-6, with TRBD2 matching 14 bases. The V gene's germline CDR1 is SGHVS and CDR2 FNYEAQ. The CDR3 extends over 15 amino acids. J lost 6 bases, V lost 5 bases, and 2 bases had no gene match. CDR3 in DNA: TGTGCCAGCAGCATGACTAGCGGGAGGGCCGGGGAGCTGTTTTTT. Protein: CASSMTSGRAGELFF. The full variable domain, rest sourced from reference TRBV7-6 and TRBJ2-2, is GAGVSQSPRYKVTKRGQDVALRCDPISGHVSLYWYRQALGQGPEFLTYFNYEAQQDKSGLPNDRFSAERPEGSISTLTIQRTEQRDSAMYRCASSMTSGRAGELFFGEGSRLTVL.

J is TRBJ2-2 and V is TRBV11-1, with TRBD2 identical over 12 bases. The CDR3 has 17 residues. V lost 6 bases, J lost 4 bases, and 9 bases stayed unmatched. Looked up from germline, CDR1 is SGHAT and CDR2 is FQDESV (reference sequence). The CDR3 loop is CASRGGLAGYSTGELFF. Written as DNA, the CDR3 is TGTGCCAGCAGAGGAGGACTAGCGGGATATAGCACCGGGGAGCTGTTTTTT.

In this sample, this clonotype turned up many times. This chain links TRBV30 with TRBJ1-1, with D perhaps TRBD1 (6 bases). Looked up from germline, CDR1 is GTSNPN and CDR2 is SVGIG (reference sequence). V shed 2 bases and J shed 6 bases, with 10 bases lying between them. This CDR3 has 12 amino acids. CDR3 in amino acids: CAWSLGQPEAFF. The DNA for the CDR3 is TGTGCCTGGAGTCTAGGACAGCCTGAAGCTTTCTTT.

This clonotype has ten or more counts. V gene TRBV20-1 combines with J gene TRBJ1-1; possibly TRBD1 for D (6 bases). The CDR3 has 14 amino acids. V dropped 3 bases and J dropped 0 bases, with 11 bases sitting between them. Germline lookup yields CDR1 DFQATT and CDR2 SNEGSKA (reference sequence). The CDR3 DNA follows: TGCAGTGCTAGTGGGGACATAATGAACACTGAAGCTTTCTTT. It yields the protein CSASGDIMNTEAFF.

This clonotype was observed a handful of times. The chain employs TRBV2 and TRBJ2-7, with D uncertain. With 7 bases removed from V and 5 bases from J, the gap between germline ends came to 12 bases. From germline, CDR1 is SNHLY and CDR2 FYNNEI. This CDR3 region has 12 residues. The CDR3 spells CASIPGGDEQYF. In DNA, the CDR3 is TGTGCCAGCATCCCCGGTGGGGACGAGCAGTACTTC. The entire variable domain, with the rest obtained from reference TRBV2 and TRBJ2-7, is as follows: EPEVTQTPSHQVTQMGQEVILRCVPISNHLYFYWYRQILGQKVEFLVSFYNNEISEKSEIFDDQFSVERPDGSNFTLKIRSTKLEDSAMYFCASIPGGDEQYFGPGTRLTVT.

This clonotype was seen only a few times. This chain joins TRBV5-1 and TRBJ2-7, with TRBD1 as a possible D gene (5 bases). The CDR3 spans 15 residues. The V end was cut by 8 bases, the J end by 3 bases, with 21 bases between. Germline V lookup: CDR1 SGHRS, CDR2 YFSETQ. CDR3 DNA: TGCGCCAGGGCCCAGGGTCCAGGGTCTATCTACGAGCAGTACTTC. Amino acids: CARAQGPGSIYEQYF.